This TCR beta chain was sequenced for a study of post-analysis software for immune sequencing data. Study details: Recorded disease courses covered relapsing-remitting, secondary progressive and progressive-relapsing multiple sclerosis. Some patients had no subtype annotation.

Study results and limitations: Controls showed lower frequencies than patients for 4 or 5 TRBV segments, and TRBV5-6, TRBV5-1 and TRBV20-1 were among these. Normalized Chao1 diversity in multiple sclerosis patients fell significantly below that of controls. When the samples were clustered directly with F measure, those that had been prepared in the same batch showed strong co-clustering.

This clonotype occurred once. Its antigen is not known. The authors incorporated unique molecular identifiers into the TCR beta cDNA libraries. Using its own MiXCR run on the PCR reads, TCRdb lists one record per CDR3 protein. This table has about 800,000 distinct CDR3 sequences, 30% appearing once. CDR1 MNHEY and CDR2 SVGAGI come from the germline V gene. This CDR3 has 16 amino acids. V lost 6 bases, J lost 5 bases, and 19 bases lay in between. This receptor was identified in a girl aged 10-17 years with multiple sclerosis. This rearrangement joins TRBV6-5 to TRBJ2-2, with TRBD1 as a possible D gene (6 bases). The sequenced sample was blood. The CDR3 loop reads CASSLQETGPTGELFF. The CDR3 region has the DNA TGTGCCAGCAGCCTACAGGAGACAGGACCTACCGGGGAGCTGTTTTTT.